The sequence of this TCR beta chain was determined in a study of Ad26.COV2.S vaccination and SARS-CoV-2 variants. Background on the study: Donor joined the COV1001 Ad26.COV2.S trial arm. Once or twice, 56 days apart, Ad26.COV2.S was delivered intramuscularly.

CDR1 is SGHTA and CDR2 is FQGNSA in the germline V gene. V was pared by 2 bases and J by 0 bases, with 13 bases between. CDR3 length: 17 amino acids. Sample treatment: around 19 received Ad26.COV2.S at low or high dose, single or two shots; about 5 received placebo; per-sample allocation not given. Sampling occurred on day 63 after the first vaccine or placebo injection. The repertoire was sequenced with immunoSEQ multiplex PCR; TCRdb's copy has only in-frame clones and lacks some. The sample includes hundreds of thousands of clones, more than 70% of them seen just once. The receptor's source is a person aged 18-65 years who received the Ad26.COV2.S COVID-19 vaccine or a placebo. The sample here was peripheral blood, taken in a trial of Ad26.COV2.S vaccine versus placebo. The chain employs TRBV7-2 and TRBJ2-2; D ambiguous. In DNA, the CDR3 is TGTGCCAGCAGCTTAAATCGCCCGACCGCGAACACCGGGGAGCTGTTTTTT. It yields the protein CASSLNRPTANTGELFF.